A selection of T cell receptor beta chains follows, all from one sample in a study of PD-1 blockade in classical Hodgkin lymphoma. Repertoires were generated with immunoSEQ multiplex PCR, while TCRdb's copy carries only in-frame clones and drops some. This sample has 15,000 to 20,000 clones, with roughly four fifths found just once. Sequences were derived from CD4+ T cells from blood, sampled before the fourth cycle of nivolumab. These TCRs come from a human donor with classical Hodgkin lymphoma. The CDR3 runs from the conserved cysteine through the conserved F or W. D genes are given only for firm matches. Expanded clones are given a class, and other clones once, few, many or no size at all.

>few|TRBV9|NA|TRBJ2-2|14
TGTGCCAGCAGCGTGGGACTCCCCGGCGGGGAGCTGTTTTTT
CASSVGLPGGELFF
>NA|TRBV5-1|TRBD2|TRBJ2-2|15
TGCGCCAGCAGCCCTGGGACTAAGAACACCGGGGAGCTGTTTTTT
CASSPGTKNTGELFF
>NA|TRBV10-3|NA|TRBJ1-6|12
TGTGCCATCAGTGAGCAAAATTCACCCCTCCACTTT
CAISEQNSPLHF
>few|TRBV6-5|NA|TRBJ1-6|14
TGTGCCAGCAGTTACCAGGGGAATAATTCACCCCTCCACTTT
CASSYQGNNSPLHF
>few|TRBV15|NA|TRBJ1-3|15
TGTGCCACCAGCAGAGACCCAGGGACTGGAAACACCATATATTTT
CATSRDPGTGNTIYF
>NA|TRBV23-1|NA|TRBJ1-5|17
TGCGCCAGCAGTCAATCGGTTTTGGGGAAGGGCAATCAGCCCCAGCATTTT
CASSQSVLGKGNQPQHF
>NA|TRBV19|NA|TRBJ2-5|15
TGTGCCAGTAGTATGGTGCTTGGGGGATTGGAGACCCAGTACTTC
CASSMVLGGLETQYF
>NA|TRBV9|NA|TRBJ2-3|14
TGTGCCAGCAGTTCAACGCAGGGGTGGGATACGCAGTATTTT
CASSSTQGWDTQYF
>few|TRBV2|TRBD1|TRBJ1-5|15
TGTGCCAGCAGTGAGGGGGACAGCGGCAATCAGCCCCAGCATTTT
CASSEGDSGNQPQHF
>NA|TRBV7-8|NA|TRBJ1-2|14
TGTGCCAGCAACCCCGCTCGGGGTTCCTATGGCTACACCTTC
CASNPARGSYGYTF
>once|TRBV4-1|NA|TRBJ2-3|15
TGCGCCAGCAGCCAACGGTGGGGGCGGGCAGATACGCAGTATTTT
CASSQRWGRADTQYF
>NA|TRBV7-2|TRBD2|TRBJ2-1|16
TGTGCCAGTATGCCCGACGCGGGAGCCCTATACAATGAGCAGTTCTTC
CASMPDAGALYNEQFF
>NA|TRBV4-3|NA|TRBJ1-5|15
TGCGCCAGCAGCCAAGATCTCACAGGGAATCAGCCCCAGCATTTT
CASSQDLTGNQPQHF
>NA|TRBV19|TRBD2|TRBJ2-1|17
TGTGCCAGTAGTATAGAGATTTGGAAGCGGGAGCGGGATGAGCAGTTCTTC
CASSIEIWKRERDEQFF
>NA|TRBV4-1|NA|TRBJ2-7|16
TGCGCCAGCAGCCAAGTACTCCGTTCTGTGGACTACGAGCAGTACTTC
CASSQVLRSVDYEQYF
>NA|TRBV28|NA|TRBJ1-4|16
TGTGCCAGCAGCCACCGGCGGGGGTCAACTAATGAAAAACTGTTTTTT
CASSHRRGSTNEKLFF
>NA|TRBV18|TRBD1|TRBJ2-2|17
TGTGCCAGCTCGCATTTTCCGGGACAGGGCTACACCGGGGAGCTGTTTTTT
CASSHFPGQGYTGELFF
>few|TRBV19|TRBD1|TRBJ2-3|15
TGTGCCAGTAGTTGGCGACAGGGGGCCCCAGATACGCAGTATTTT
CASSWRQGAPDTQYF
>NA|TRBV18|TRBD1|TRBJ2-5|13
TGTGCCAGCCAGACAGGGGCGCGAGAGACCCAGTACTTC
CASQTGARETQYF
>few|TRBV19|TRBD1|TRBJ1-1|14
TGTGCCAGTAGTCGGGGACAGGGGTACACTGAAGCTTTCTTT
CASSRGQGYTEAFF
>NA|TRBV5-4|TRBD1|TRBJ1-2|14
TGTGCCAGCAGCGAGGGACAGGCGTACTATGGCTACACCTTC
CASSEGQAYYGYTF
>NA|TRBV11-2|TRBD2|TRBJ2-1|15
TGTGCCAGCAGCCCGACTAGCGGGGGGCGGTTTGAGCAGTTCTTC
CASSPTSGGRFEQFF
>NA|TRBV10-3|TRBD1|TRBJ1-5|12
TGTGCCATCGGACAGGGAAATCAGCCCCAGCATTTT
CAIGQGNQPQHF
>NA|TRBV4-2|TRBD1|TRBJ1-2|16
TGTGCCAGCAGCCAAGACGGGACAGGGGGTAACTATGGCTACACCTTC
CASSQDGTGGNYGYTF
>NA|TRBV6-4|NA|TRBJ1-3|13
TGTGCCAGCAGTGCCCAGGCTGGAAACACCATATATTTT
CASSAQAGNTIYF
>NA|TRBV6-6|NA|TRBJ1-2|14
TGTGCCAGCAGTTACGGCGACACTAACTATGGCTACACCTTC
CASSYGDTNYGYTF
>NA|TRBV30|NA|TRBJ2-5|13
TGTGCCTGGAGTGCAGGACAGCAAGAGACCCAGTACTTC
CAWSAGQQETQYF
>once|TRBV30|TRBD1|TRBJ2-7|12
TGTGCCTGGAGTAGACAGGGCTACGAGCAGTACTTC
CAWSRQGYEQYF
>NA|TRBV5-1|TRBD1|TRBJ1-4|19
TGCGCCAGCAGCTTGGGGGACGGACAGGCGATTTCAACTAATGAAAAACTGTTTTTT
CASSLGDGQAISTNEKLFF
>NA|TRBV7-9|NA|TRBJ1-1|14
TGTGCCAGCAGCTTAGCAGAGACAAACCCTGAAGCTTTCTTT
CASSLAETNPEAFF
>NA|TRBV11-2|TRBD1|TRBJ1-3|18
TGTGCCAGCAGCTTACTACCGGACAGGGATCCTTCTGGAAACACCATATATTTT
CASSLLPDRDPSGNTIYF
>NA|TRBV9|TRBD1|TRBJ2-3|16
TGTGCCAGCAGCCGTGGGGACAGGGGTTACACAGATACGCAGTATTTT
CASSRGDRGYTDTQYF
>few|TRBV2|NA|TRBJ2-2|14
TGTGCCAGCAGCACGGACGGGAACACCGGGGAGCTGTTTTTT
CASSTDGNTGELFF
>NA|TRBV5-4|TRBD2|TRBJ2-5|16
TGTGCCAGCAGGGAACGGCTAGCGGGAGCCCGGGAGACCCAGTACTTC
CASRERLAGARETQYF
>NA|TRBV28|NA|TRBJ1-1|14
TGTGCCAGCAGTTTAATAGGCAGTGACACTGAAGCTTTCTTT
CASSLIGSDTEAFF
>NA|TRBV4-1|TRBD2|TRBJ2-1|17
TGCGCCAGCAGCCAAGGCTTTGGGACTAGCGGGTACAATGAGCAGTTCTTC
CASSQGFGTSGYNEQFF
>NA|TRBV10-1|NA|TRBJ2-3|14
TGCGCCAGCAGTCCATCTCGGGCCCCAGATACGCAGTATTTT
CASSPSRAPDTQYF